What follows are 21 T cell receptor beta chains derived from one specimen sequenced in a study of patients and donors after allogeneic stem cell transplantation (dated by TCRdb to the early 2020s). Library method: RT-PCR. The sequencing machine was a NextSeq 550. TCRdb trimmed public reads at Q25 via fastp, called clones via MiXCR and kept in-frame beta chains. Identical CDR3 protein sequences are pooled into one entry, listed with their most common genes and DNA. This sample lists under 200,000 distinct CDR3 sequences; approximately 31% were detected once. Jointly, the top ten make up around 3% of the sample. Sequencing was done on a sample of blood, either unsorted or a sorted T cell fraction (not recorded which). All receptors come from a human donor who was either an allogeneic HSCT recipient or a stem cell or donor lymphocyte infusion donor (not recorded which). It is not recorded whose cells these are; they may come from a transplant donor.

The chain combines TRBV7-6 with TRBJ2-1; 8 nucleotides match TRBD2. V shed 2 bases and J 0 bases; nucleotides not matched to a gene: 18. CDR3 length: 21 amino acids. Germline lookup yields CDR1 SGHVS and CDR2 FNYEAQ. The CDR3 DNA reads as TGTGCCAGCAGCTTACGACCCCCTAGCGGGCCTTACAGAAGCTCCTACAATGAGCAGTTCTTC. This gives the protein CASSLRPPSGPYRSSYNEQFF.

The rearrangement links TRBV29-1 to TRBJ2-5; D is uncertain. The germline V gene encodes CDR1 SQVTM and CDR2 ANQGSEA. This CDR3 region has 12 residues. Trimming cost V 7 bases and J 0 bases, with 9 bases left between them. The CDR3 here is CSERRYQETQYF. The CDR3 DNA is TGCAGCGAAAGACGGTACCAAGAGACCCAGTACTTC.

The rearrangement uses TRBV7-9 and TRBJ2-7, with 9 bases aligning to TRBD2. The CDR3 totals 17 residues. Losses at the gene ends were 5 bases for V and 4 bases for J; bases not matched to a gene: 15. CDR1 SEHNR and CDR2 FQNEAQ come from the germline V gene (reference sequence). The CDR3 DNA reads TGTGCCAGCAGCGGTCCCGCGCTTGGACTAGCGAAATACGAGCAGTACTTC. This sequence encodes CASSGPALGLAKYEQYF.

The V and J genes are TRBV18 and TRBJ1-3; D is unresolved. This CDR3 is 17 amino acids long. Trimming removed 2 bases from V and 0 bases from J, with 14 bases in between. Germline CDR1 and CDR2: KGHSH and LQKENI. CDR3 protein: CASSPGLPTLSGNTIYF. The CDR3 bases are TGTGCCAGCTCACCAGGGTTGCCTACCCTCTCTGGAAACACCATATATTTT.

This chain joins TRBV11-1 and TRBJ2-4; D might be TRBD2 (5 bases). V was pared by 0 bases and J by 8 bases, with 14 bases between. Germline-derived CDR1 and CDR2 are SGHAT and FQDESV (reference sequence). The CDR3 sequence is 15 residues long. DNA for the CDR3: TGTGCCAGCAGCTTAGCGCTTGGGGAGATCCACATTCAGTACTTC. It encodes CASSLALGEIHIQYF.

The chain employs TRBV20-1 and TRBJ1-2; D is unclear. Germline values: CDR1 DFQATT, CDR2 SNEGSKA (reference sequence). The CDR3 loop spans 14 amino acids. The V end lost 3 bases, the J end lost 4 bases, and 15 bases lay between the germline ends. CDR3 amino acids: CSARGQANSYGYTF. Written as DNA, the CDR3 is TGCAGTGCTAGGGGCCAGGCCAACTCCTATGGCTACACCTTC.

The chain is built from TRBV10-3 and TRBJ2-3, with D possibly being TRBD2 (6 bases). The CDR3 is 14 amino acids. Germline CDR1 is ENHRY and CDR2 is SYGVKD. V dropped 8 bases and J dropped 1 base, with 13 bases sitting between them. CDR3 amino acids: CAISREWGTDTQYF. CDR3 in DNA: TGTGCCATCTCACGGGAGTGGGGCACAGATACGCAGTATTTT.

The chain joins TRBV6-2 or TRBV6-3 to TRBJ2-3; 11 positions match TRBD2. J was trimmed by 4 bases and V by 4 bases; bases with no gene match: 10. Germline V CDR1 and CDR2: MNHEY, SVGEGT. This CDR3 region has 17 residues. The CDR3 here is CASSSGTSGTGADTQYF. The DNA of the CDR3 is TGTGCCAGCAGTTCGGGGACTAGCGGAACAGGGGCAGATACGCAGTATTTT.

The chain carries TRBV29-1 and TRBJ2-7, with D possibly being TRBD1 or TRBD2 (5 bases each). Germline CDR1 SQVTM, CDR2 ANQGSEA. V lost 4 bases and J lost 1, with 11 bases in between. CDR3 length equals 13 residues. The CDR3 is CSVVRGSSYEQYF. DNA of the CDR3: TGCAGCGTTGTACGGGGCAGTTCCTACGAGCAGTACTTC.

The chain carries TRBV7-9 and TRBJ2-1, with TRBD1 identical over 11 bases. Per the germline V gene, CDR1 is SEHNR and CDR2 is FQNEAQ (reference sequence). This CDR3 spans 15 amino acids. The V and J ends lost 5 bases and 7 bases, in that order; junction bases with no gene match: 7. CDR3 in DNA: TGTGCCAGCAGCCCCCGGACAGGGGGCCTGAATGAGCAGTTCTTC. Its protein product is CASSPRTGGLNEQFF.

This clonotype occurred a few times. The genes are TRBV9 and TRBJ2-5; D is possibly TRBD2 (6 bases). CDR1 is SGDLS, CDR2 YYNGEE, per germline. Trimming took 0 bases from V and 1 from J, leaving 7 bases between them. The CDR3 length is 14 residues. The CDR3, as DNA: TGTGCCAGCAGCGTAGGGGGACTCCAAGAGACCCAGTACTTC. Translation gives CASSVGGLQETQYF.

In this sample, this clonotype turned up a few times. The rearrangement uses TRBV5-1 and TRBJ1-1; 7 bases are shared with TRBD1. V lost 2 bases to trimming and J lost 4 bases; unmatched junction nucleotides: 8. The germline gives CDR1 SGHRS, CDR2 YFSETQ. The CDR3 consists of 15 residues. The CDR3 DNA is TGCGCCAGCAGCTTTACAATTACAGGGGTCACTGAAGCTTTCTTT. It specifies CASSFTITGVTEAFF.

This rearrangement joins TRBV15 to TRBJ1-1; the D gene is possibly TRBD1 (5 bases). Germline V gives CDR1 LNHNV, CDR2 YYDKDF (reference sequence). V shed 5 bases and J shed 4 bases, with 14 bases lying between them. The CDR3 covers 14 residues. Here the CDR3 reads CATSGGGGSTEAFF. DNA for the CDR3: TGTGCCACCAGCGGAGGCGGGGGGAGCACTGAAGCTTTCTTT.

This clonotype was detected a few times. The chain recombines TRBV23-1 with TRBJ1-5; a possible D gene is TRBD1 (6 bases). TRBV23-1 is an open reading frame whose function is uncertain. The CDR3 extends over 16 amino acids. Trimming cost V 4 bases and J 6 bases, with 19 bases left between them. CDR3 coding DNA: TGCGCCAGCAGTCTAACCCTTACAGGGAGCGGTCAGCCCCAGCATTTT. This encodes CASSLTLTGSGQPQHF.

The chain recombines TRBV27 with TRBJ2-7, with 8 bases that match TRBD2. The CDR3 loop spans 14 amino acids. Per the germline V gene, CDR1 is MNHEY and CDR2 is SMNVEV (reference sequence). V shed 10 bases, J shed 2 bases, and the junction held 10 bases outside the gene matches. CDR3 region: CAIRSGGSPYEQYF. The CDR3 DNA reads as TGTGCCATCAGGTCGGGAGGGTCCCCCTACGAGCAGTACTTC.

This clonotype was counted many times. CDR3 nucleotide sequence: TGTGCCAGCAGATTTAACTATGGCTACACCTTC. This gives the protein CASRFNYGYTF. The chain employs TRBV6-6 and TRBJ1-2; D unclear. CDR1 is MNHNY and CDR2 is SVGAGI in the germline V gene (reference sequence). The V gene lost 6 bases and the J gene lost 1 base, with 3 bases spanning the gap. The CDR3 sequence is 11 residues long.

In regard to this clonotype: Without the conserved terminal phenylalanine or tryptophan, this CDR3 likely stems from a read error. The gene calls are TRBV28 and TRBJ1-1; 7 nucleotides match TRBD1. Germline CDR1 is MDHEN and CDR2 is SYDVKM. The trim removed 0 bases at V and 7 bases at J, leaving 8 bases unmatched. The CDR3 is 15 amino acids. The DNA for the CDR3 is TGTGCCAGCAGTTTATGGGGGGCCCGGGACAGTGAAGCTTTCTTG. This gives the protein CASSLWGARDSEAFL.

This clonotype was seen ten or more times. This chain uses TRBV27 with TRBJ1-2; 8 positions match TRBD1. The CDR3 has 16 residues. Germline V CDR1 and CDR2: MNHEY, SMNVEV (reference sequence). Trimming at V came to 3 bases and at J to 3 bases, leaving 9 bases not matched to a gene. The CDR3 sequence is CASSLSGTGKYYGYTF. DNA of the CDR3: TGTGCCAGCAGTTTGTCTGGGACAGGCAAATACTATGGCTACACCTTC.

The V and J genes are TRBV12-3 or TRBV12-4 and TRBJ1-2; D is ambiguous. The CDR3 is 12 amino acids. V was clipped by 3 bases and J by 6 bases, with 8 bases between them. The CDR3 spells CASSFSGNGYTF. Written as DNA, the CDR3 is TGTGCCAGCAGTTTCTCGGGGAATGGCTACACCTTC.

The CDR3 loop is CASSYGLGTQYF. DNA for the CDR3: TGTGCCAGCAGTTACGGGCTGGGGACCCAGTACTTC. The chain employs TRBV6-2 or TRBV6-3 and TRBJ2-5; unclear D gene. The CDR3 runs 12 residues. Germline-derived CDR1 and CDR2 are MNHEY and SVGEGT. V lost 2 bases, J lost 7 bases, and 8 bases lay in between.

This clonotype has more than one count but fewer than ten. The rearrangement joins TRBV4-2 to TRBJ2-3, with 10 bases fitting TRBD2. Germline V gene sequence: CDR1 LGHNA, CDR2 YNFKEQ. This CDR3 is 15 amino acids long. Trimming took 1 base from V and 4 from J; bases not matched to a gene: 2. Written as DNA, the CDR3 is TGTGCCAGCAGCCAAGGACTAGCGGGTTCAGATACGCAGTATTTT. As protein: CASSQGLAGSDTQYF.